This paragraph reports one T cell receptor (beta chain). The entry originates in a study of cytomegalovirus exposure and HLA in healthy donors. At the level of the study: Genotyping of hundreds of donors showed that roughly 83% belonged to the Caucasian-associated ancestry cluster.

The PCR had 60 Vbeta and 13 Jbeta primers. Assay used: immunoSEQ multiplex PCR; TCRdb lists only in-frame clones, some missing. The sample holds more than 65,000 clones, approximately 78% seen once. The ends lost 5 bases at V and 4 bases at J; junction bases unmatched: 11. The germline gives CDR1 SGHAT, CDR2 FQNNGV. The CDR3 sequence is 16 residues long. V and J are TRBV11-2 and TRBJ1-1, with 9 bases matching TRBD1. Sequencing was carried out using PBMCs. This clonotype was obtained from a man aged 18 to 30 in good health and CMV-seronegative. The DNA for the CDR3 is TGTGCCAGCAGCCCGTGGACAGGGGCGTCACGCACTGAAGCTTTCTTT. Its protein product is CASSPWTGASRTEAFF.